These 13 T cell receptor beta chains came from one sample sequenced in a study of regulatory T cells in long-lasting Graves disease. Construction of TCR beta libraries relied on iRepertoire HTBI primers and on Arm-PCR targeting CDR3 regions. TCRdb processed the multiplex PCR reads anew with MiXCR; each CDR3 protein has one entry. Among some 500,000 distinct CDR3 sequences listed, roughly 14% were seen once. Time point reported: newly diagnosed GD, antithyroid drugs for less than 3 months. There was RNA extracted from PBMCs, and the TCR library was made from it. The sample was also reused in another study, on T cells in Graves' hyperthyroidism and ophthalmopathy.

This material consisted of peripheral blood mononuclear cells (PBMCs), taken at new diagnosis, from a patient treated with antithyroid drugs. Receptors were obtained from a man between 25 and 39 years old with Graves disease.

This clonotype was recorded at least ten times. The chain joins TRBV7-9 to TRBJ2-3; 13 bases are shared with TRBD2. This CDR3 spans 15 amino acids. With V trimmed by 4 bases and J by 4 bases, 2 bases remained unmatched. Germline V gene sequence: CDR1 SEHNR, CDR2 FQNEAQ (reference sequence). CDR3 region: CASSYGLAGADTQYF. The CDR3 DNA is TGTGCCAGCAGCTACGGACTAGCGGGGGCAGATACGCAGTATTTT.

This clonotype was recorded many times. J is TRBJ2-2 and V is TRBV2, with D uncertain. Germline CDR1 SNHLY, CDR2 FYNNEI. CDR3 length: 14 residues. Trimming removed 5 bases at V and 5 bases at J, with 12 bases between. The CDR3 nucleotides are TGTGCCAGCAGTTCGGAAGTCAAAACCGGGGAGCTGTTTTTT. Encoded protein: CASSSEVKTGELFF.

This clonotype was counted between two and nine times. V usage is TRBV3-1 and J usage is TRBJ1-2; possible D gene TRBD1, 5 bases. Deletions cut 4 bases from V and 4 bases from J, with 16 bases between. CDR1 and CDR2 from the germline V gene are LGHDT and YNNKEL (reference sequence). The CDR3 runs 15 residues. CDR3 region: CASSPEGTGSYGYTF. As DNA, the CDR3 is TGTGCCAGCAGCCCCGAGGGGACCGGATCCTATGGCTACACCTTC.

This clonotype was recorded at least ten times. The chain combines TRBV27 with TRBJ2-1; 7 positions agree with TRBD2. The CDR3 is made up of 16 amino acids. J gave up 6 bases and V 6 bases, and 14 bases lay outside the gene matches. CDR1 is MNHEY and CDR2 is SMNVEV in the germline V gene (reference sequence). Here the CDR3 reads CASSPLSGGGANEQFF. The CDR3 DNA is TGTGCCAGCAGCCCACTCTCGGGAGGCGGGGCCAATGAGCAGTTCTTC.

The chain is built from TRBV5-6 and TRBJ1-6, with no clear D. The CDR3 is 15 amino acids. V was clipped by 1 base and J by 3 bases, with 8 bases between them. Germline CDR1 and CDR2: SGHDT and YYEEEE. CDR3 sequence reads: CASSLPGDYNSPLHF. CDR3 bases: TGTGCCAGCAGCTTGCCAGGCGACTATAATTCACCCCTCCACTTT.

This clonotype has only a few counts. The genes are TRBV3-1 and TRBJ1-2; 9 bases are shared with TRBD1. CDR1 and CDR2 from the germline V gene are LGHDT and YNNKEL (reference sequence). CDR3 length equals 17 residues. Trimming cost V 4 bases and J 2 bases; bases outside gene matches: 11. The CDR3: CASSPTFRQGVNYGYTF. CDR3 DNA sequence: TGTGCCAGCAGCCCTACCTTTAGACAGGGGGTGAACTATGGCTACACCTTC.

This clonotype was counted between two and nine times. The genes are TRBV4-1 and TRBJ1-5; D unclear. Germline V lookup: CDR1 MGHRA, CDR2 YSYEKL. Trimming removed 0 bases at V and 4 bases at J, with 10 bases between. The CDR3 runs to 15 residues. This chain's CDR3 is CASSQDGQPNQPQHF. CDR3 DNA: TGCGCCAGCAGCCAAGACGGGCAGCCAAATCAGCCCCAGCATTTT.

This clonotype was seen more than once but under ten times. CDR3 sequence reads: CASSPRDRGATQYF. The CDR3 bases are TGCGCCAGCAGCCCTCGGGACAGGGGAGCGACCCAGTACTTC. This chain links TRBV5-1 with TRBJ2-5; 10 bases match TRBD1. The CDR3 is made up of 14 amino acids. Germline CDR1 reads SGHRS; CDR2 reads YFSETQ. The J segment lost 7 bases and the V segment lost 4 bases, leaving 7 bases of the junction unmatched.

This clonotype appeared a few times. V gene TRBV3-1 combines with J gene TRBJ1-1, with 7 bases matching TRBD1. The V segment lost 0 bases and the J segment 4 bases; nucleotides outside the gene matches: 11. There are 17 residues in the CDR3. CDR1 is LGHDT, CDR2 YNNKEL, per germline (reference sequence). The CDR3 loop reads CASSQESMRDRVTEAFF. The DNA for the CDR3 is TGTGCCAGCAGCCAAGAGTCGATGCGAGACAGGGTCACTGAAGCTTTCTTT. Supplemented by reference TRBV3-1 and TRBJ1-1, the full variable domain reads DTAVSQTPKYLVTQMGNDKSIKCEQNLGHDTMYWYKQDSKKFLKIMFSYNNKELIINETVPNRFSPKSPDKAHLNLHINSLELGDSAVYFCASSQESMRDRVTEAFFGQGTRLTVV.

The chain uses TRBV12-5 and TRBJ2-1, with D uncertain. There are 12 residues in the CDR3. The V end was cut by 1 base, the J end by 8 bases, with 6 bases between. Germline CDR1 LGHNT, CDR2 FRNRAP. This CDR3 is CASGLDTYEQFF. The CDR3 DNA reads as TGTGCTAGTGGTTTGGATACCTATGAGCAGTTCTTC.

V gene TRBV11-2 combines with J gene TRBJ1-4; maybe TRBD1 (6 bases). Trimming pared 7 bases from V and 0 bases from J, leaving 18 bases between. Per germline, CDR1 SGHAT and CDR2 FQNNGV. The CDR3 spans 17 residues. The CDR3 DNA reads TGTGCCAGCACAACAGGGCGGGGGGTTACAACTAATGAAAAACTGTTTTTT. Encoded protein: CASTTGRGVTTNEKLFF. The whole variable domain, filled in from reference TRBV11-2 and TRBJ1-4, reads EAGVAQSPRYKIIEKRQSVAFWCNPISGHATLYWYQQILGQGPKLLIQFQNNGVVDDSQLPKDRFSAERLKGVDSTLKIQPAKLEDSAVYLCASTTGRGVTTNEKLFFGSGTQLSVL.

This clonotype appeared many times. J is TRBJ2-3 and V is TRBV20-1, with 9 positions matching TRBD1. Trimming removed 5 bases from V and 8 bases from J; junction bases left unmatched: 8. Germline V lookup: CDR1 DFQATT, CDR2 SNEGSKA (reference sequence). CDR3 length: 13 amino acids. The DNA for the CDR3 is TGCAGTGCTGACACAGGGGGCGAAGGTACGCAGTATTTT. Its protein product is CSADTGGEGTQYF.

This clonotype was picked up many times. CDR3 DNA sequence: TGTGCCAGCAACGCCCCGGGACTAGCTGTTAGCTCCTACAATGAGCAGTTCTTC. Amino acids: CASNAPGLAVSSYNEQFF. V is TRBV7-9 and J is TRBJ2-1; 9 positions match TRBD2. The CDR3 runs 18 residues. The germline V gene has CDR1 SEHNR and CDR2 FQNEAQ (reference sequence). The V segment lost 7 bases and the J segment 0 bases; nucleotides outside the gene matches: 13.